A selection of T cell receptor beta chains follows, all from one sample in a study of blood T cell repertoires in COVID-19. TCRdb's copy holds only in-frame clones and misses some; the assay was immunoSEQ multiplex PCR. The sample has 200,000 or so clones, approximately 89% seen once. Sequenced input: PBMCs or T cells enriched from blood (not recorded which). The receptors come from a woman aged 40-49 years with acute COVID-19. The CDR3 runs from the conserved cysteine through the conserved F or W. Each record gives: J gene, CDR3 length, D gene, V gene, clone size, CDR3 DNA, CDR3 protein. The D gene is left open where the match is weak. The size of a clone is reported for some rows only, either as once, few or many, or as a class for expanded clones.

TRBJ1-2,13,TRBD1,TRBV7-8,NA,TGTGCCAGCAGCCCGAGGGGGCGCGATGGCTACACCTTC,CASSPRGRDGYTF
TRBJ2-3,17,TRBD2,TRBV15,NA,TGTGCCACCAGCGAGGGGATACTAGCGGGAGTGGAGGATACGCAGTATTTT,CATSEGILAGVEDTQYF
TRBJ1-2,15,NA,TRBV4-3,NA,TGCGCCAGCAGCCACTACAGGGAGGGGAGCTATGGCTACACCTTC,CASSHYREGSYGYTF
TRBJ2-7,11,NA,TRBV11-2,NA,TGTGCCAGCAGCTCACTAGTCCAGCAGTACTTC,CASSSLVQQYF
TRBJ1-2,16,NA,TRBV15,few,TGTGCCACCAACCCCGGATGGGGGGGCGACTACTATGGCTACACCTTC,CATNPGWGGDYYGYTF
TRBJ1-1,13,TRBD1,TRBV5-4,NA,TGTGCCAGCAGCTTGGAGGGGGCCTTGGGGGCTTTCTTT,CASSLEGALGAFF
TRBJ1-4,14,NA,TRBV7-9,once,TGTGCCAGCAGCTTCGGAGCGACTAATGAAAAACTGTTTTTT,CASSFGATNEKLFF
TRBJ1-3,15,TRBD1,TRBV6-5,NA,TGTGCCAGCAGTTCTCCGGGACAGGGGAGGGACACCATATATTTT,CASSSPGQGRDTIYF
TRBJ1-4,13,NA,TRBV12-3/TRBV12-4,NA,TGTGCCAGCAGTTCCGGGTTCGCGGGAAAACTGTTTTTT,CASSSGFAGKLFF
TRBJ1-2,14,TRBD1,TRBV30,NA,TGTGCCTGGAGTACAGGGACAGGGCGCTATGGCTACACCTTC,CAWSTGTGRYGYTF
TRBJ2-1,16,NA,TRBV3-1/TRBV3-2,NA,TGTGCCAGCAGTCCTTCTCCGGGTTACCCCTACAATGAGCAGTTCTTC,CASSPSPGYPYNEQFF
TRBJ1-4,14,TRBD1,TRBV5-8,NA,TGTGCCAGCAGCACCAGGACAGGGCGAGTAAAACTGTTTTTT,CASSTRTGRVKLFF
TRBJ2-7,13,NA,TRBV5-1,few,TGCGCCAGCAGCCGGCCAGGATCCTACGAGCAGTACTTC,CASSRPGSYEQYF
TRBJ2-7,13,NA,TRBV19,NA,TGTGCCAGTAGTGCCCGCGCGGCCTACGAGCAGTACTTC,CASSARAAYEQYF
TRBJ2-7,14,NA,TRBV6-2/TRBV6-3,NA,TGTGCCAGCAGTTACCGGGGTGGGTCCTACGAGCAGTACTTC,CASSYRGGSYEQYF
TRBJ2-1,17,TRBD2,TRBV20-1,NA,TGCAGTGCTAGTGAGACTAGCGGGAGGAAATCCTACAATGAGCAGTTCTTC,CSASETSGRKSYNEQFF
TRBJ1-1,14,NA,TRBV10-3,NA,TGTGCCATCAGCGAGCAGGGGCCCGACACTGAAGCTTTCTTT,CAISEQGPDTEAFF
TRBJ1-3,12,NA,TRBV29-1,NA,TGCAGCGTGAGGGAAACTGGAAACACCATATATTTT,CSVRETGNTIYF
TRBJ2-1,16,NA,TRBV5-4,NA,TGTGCCAGCAGCCCATACATTGACAGGGCTAGCGGGGAGCAGTTCTTC,CASSPYIDRASGEQFF
TRBJ1-3,17,NA,TRBV23-1,once,TGCGCCGGACGAGAAACGCGGCAGGGATCGGCAGGAAACACCATATATTTT,CAGRETRQGSAGNTIYF
TRBJ1-2,15,TRBD1,TRBV6-2/TRBV6-3,NA,TGTGCCAGCAGTTCCCTGACAGGGGGAGTAGGTGGCTACACCTTC,CASSSLTGGVGGYTF
TRBJ1-6,14,TRBD1,TRBV5-6,NA,TGTGCCAGCAGCACACGGGACAGGGGAAAACCCCTCCACTTT,CASSTRDRGKPLHF
TRBJ2-1,17,TRBD2,TRBV7-2,NA,TGTGCCAGCAGCTTAGGGCTCGGGGGGGCGATCTACAATGAGCAGTTCTTC,CASSLGLGGAIYNEQFF
TRBJ1-4,13,NA,TRBV7-9,many,TGTGCCAGCAGCTTAGCGTGGGGCGAAAAACTGTTTTTT,CASSLAWGEKLFF
TRBJ2-2,18,NA,TRBV9,NA,TGTGCCAGCAGCGTATCATCCATCGGGAGAGCGAACACCGGGGAGCTGTTTTTT,CASSVSSIGRANTGELFF
TRBJ2-1,15,TRBD2,TRBV5-5,once,TGTGCCTGCGGGGGGCGGGCCAGCTCCTACAATGAGCAGTTCTTC,CACGGRASSYNEQFF
TRBJ2-5,14,NA,TRBV2,NA,TGTGCCAGCAGCCAGGGGGGAAGACAAGAGACCCAGTACTTC,CASSQGGRQETQYF